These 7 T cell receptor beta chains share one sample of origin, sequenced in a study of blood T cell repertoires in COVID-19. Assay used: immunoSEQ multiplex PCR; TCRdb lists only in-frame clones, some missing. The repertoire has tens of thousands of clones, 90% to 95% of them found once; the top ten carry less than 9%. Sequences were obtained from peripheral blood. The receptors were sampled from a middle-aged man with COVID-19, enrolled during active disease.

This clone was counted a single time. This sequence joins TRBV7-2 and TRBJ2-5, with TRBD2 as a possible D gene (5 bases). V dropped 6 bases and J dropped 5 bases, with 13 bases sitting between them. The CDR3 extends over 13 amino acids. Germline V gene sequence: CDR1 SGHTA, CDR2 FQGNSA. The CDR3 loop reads CASRPSGPETQYF. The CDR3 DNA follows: TGTGCCAGCAGACCAAGCGGCCCGGAGACCCAGTACTTC.

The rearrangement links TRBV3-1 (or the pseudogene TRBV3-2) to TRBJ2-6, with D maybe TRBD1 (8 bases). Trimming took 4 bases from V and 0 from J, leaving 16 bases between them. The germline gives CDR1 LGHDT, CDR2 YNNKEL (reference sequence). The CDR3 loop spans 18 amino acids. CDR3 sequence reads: CASSPWTGRGSGANVLTF. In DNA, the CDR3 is TGTGCCAGCAGCCCCTGGACAGGGAGGGGCTCTGGGGCCAACGTCCTGACTTTC.

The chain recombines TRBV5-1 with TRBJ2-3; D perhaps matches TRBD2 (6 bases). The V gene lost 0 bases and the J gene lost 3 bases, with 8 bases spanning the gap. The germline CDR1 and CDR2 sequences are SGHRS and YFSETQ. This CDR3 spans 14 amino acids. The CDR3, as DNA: TGCGCCAGCAGCTTGGGAGGGAGGACAGATACGCAGTATTTT. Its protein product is CASSLGGRTDTQYF.

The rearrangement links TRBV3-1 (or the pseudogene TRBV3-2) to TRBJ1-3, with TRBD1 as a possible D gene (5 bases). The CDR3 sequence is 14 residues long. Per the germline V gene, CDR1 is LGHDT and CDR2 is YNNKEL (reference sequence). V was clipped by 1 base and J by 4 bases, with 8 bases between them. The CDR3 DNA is TGTGCCAGCAGCCAAGCAGGGTCCGGAAACACCATATATTTT. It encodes CASSQAGSGNTIYF.

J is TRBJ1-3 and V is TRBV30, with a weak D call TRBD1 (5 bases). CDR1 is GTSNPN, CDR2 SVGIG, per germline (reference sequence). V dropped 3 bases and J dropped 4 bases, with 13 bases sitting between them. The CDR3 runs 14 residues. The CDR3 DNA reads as TGTGCCTGGAGAGGGCACCAGGGAGGAAACACCATATATTTT. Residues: CAWRGHQGGNTIYF.

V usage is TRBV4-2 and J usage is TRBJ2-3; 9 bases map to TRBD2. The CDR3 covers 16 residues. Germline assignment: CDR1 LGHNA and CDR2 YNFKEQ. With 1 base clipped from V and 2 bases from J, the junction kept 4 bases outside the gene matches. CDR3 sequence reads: CASSQGLAGTTDTQYF. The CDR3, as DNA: TGTGCCAGCAGCCAAGGTCTAGCGGGGACCACAGATACGCAGTATTTT.

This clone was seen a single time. CDR3 DNA: TGTGCCAGCTCACCAGTCGAACAGGGGGTTTGGACTGAAGCTTTCTTT. Its protein is CASSPVEQGVWTEAFF. V gene TRBV18 combines with J gene TRBJ1-1; 8 bases are shared with TRBD1. The germline V gene has CDR1 KGHSH and CDR2 LQKENI. Trimming removed 2 bases from V and 5 bases from J; junction bases left unmatched: 10. The CDR3 loop spans 16 amino acids. The complete variable domain, with remaining parts taken from reference TRBV18 and TRBJ1-1, reads NAGVMQNPRHLVRRRGQEARLRCSPMKGHSHVYWYRQLPEEGLKFMVYLQKENIIDESGMPKERFSAEFPKEGPSILRIQQVVRGDSAAYFCASSPVEQGVWTEAFFGQGTRLTVV.